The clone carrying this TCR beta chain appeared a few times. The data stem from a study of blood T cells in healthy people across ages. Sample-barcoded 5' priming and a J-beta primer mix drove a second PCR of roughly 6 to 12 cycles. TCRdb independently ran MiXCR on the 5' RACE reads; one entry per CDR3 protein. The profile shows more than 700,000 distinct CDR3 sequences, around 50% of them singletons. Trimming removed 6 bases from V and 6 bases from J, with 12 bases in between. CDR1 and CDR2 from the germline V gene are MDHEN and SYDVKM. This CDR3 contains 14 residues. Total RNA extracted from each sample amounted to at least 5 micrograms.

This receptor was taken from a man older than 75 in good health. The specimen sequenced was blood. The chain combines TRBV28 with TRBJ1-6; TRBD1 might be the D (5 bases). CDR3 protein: CASRPDSFNSPLHF. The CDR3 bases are TGTGCCAGCAGACCTGACAGCTTTAATTCACCCCTCCACTTT.